This TCR beta chain was sequenced for a study of shared clonotypes between healthy human individuals. Assay used: immunoSEQ multiplex PCR; TCRdb lists only in-frame clones, some missing. The repertoire consists of some 2.3 million clones, with more than 80% occurring once and the leading ten covering 0.39%. Per germline, CDR1 SNHLY and CDR2 FYNNEI. The CDR3 covers 14 residues. Losses at the gene ends were 2 bases for V and 2 bases for J; bases not matched to a gene: 3. Sequenced: naive CD4+ T cells from PBMCs. Subset defined: CD45RA+ positively selected. This sequence was found in a man younger than 35 in good health. Some clones in this sample may be carry-over from other donors' samples. V usage is TRBV2 and J usage is TRBJ2-7, with 7 positions matching TRBD1. CDR3 region: CASSERTGTYEQYF. The CDR3 DNA sequence: TGTGCCAGCAGTGAAAGGACAGGAACCTACGAGCAGTACTTC.